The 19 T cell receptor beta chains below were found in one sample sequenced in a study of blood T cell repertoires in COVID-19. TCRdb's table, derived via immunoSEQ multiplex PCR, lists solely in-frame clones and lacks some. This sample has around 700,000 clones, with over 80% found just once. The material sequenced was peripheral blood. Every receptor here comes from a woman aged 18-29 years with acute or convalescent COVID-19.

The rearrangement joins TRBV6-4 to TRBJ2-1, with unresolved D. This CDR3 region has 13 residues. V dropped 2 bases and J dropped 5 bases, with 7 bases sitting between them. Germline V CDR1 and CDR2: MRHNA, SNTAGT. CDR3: CASSDDTHNEQFF. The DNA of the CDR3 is TGTGCCAGCAGTGACGACACCCACAATGAGCAGTTCTTC.

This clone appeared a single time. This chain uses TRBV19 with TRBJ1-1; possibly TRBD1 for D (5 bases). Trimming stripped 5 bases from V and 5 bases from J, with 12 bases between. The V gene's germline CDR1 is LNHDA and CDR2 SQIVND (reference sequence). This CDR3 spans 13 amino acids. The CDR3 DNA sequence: TGTGCCAGTAGTGTCCAGGGATTTACTGAAGCTTTCTTT. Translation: CASSVQGFTEAFF.

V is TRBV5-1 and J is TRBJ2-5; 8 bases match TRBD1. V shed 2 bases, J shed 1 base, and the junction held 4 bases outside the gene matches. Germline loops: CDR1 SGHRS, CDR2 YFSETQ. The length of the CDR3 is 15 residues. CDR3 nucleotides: TGCGCCAGCAGCTTCATCGGACAGGGCCAAGAGACCCAGTACTTC. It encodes CASSFIGQGQETQYF.

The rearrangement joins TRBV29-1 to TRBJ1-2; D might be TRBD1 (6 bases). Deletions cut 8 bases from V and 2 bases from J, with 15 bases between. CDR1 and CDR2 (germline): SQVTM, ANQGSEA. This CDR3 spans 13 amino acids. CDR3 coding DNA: TGCAGCTCCTTTTCGGACAGCAACTATGGCTACACCTTC. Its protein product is CSSFSDSNYGYTF.

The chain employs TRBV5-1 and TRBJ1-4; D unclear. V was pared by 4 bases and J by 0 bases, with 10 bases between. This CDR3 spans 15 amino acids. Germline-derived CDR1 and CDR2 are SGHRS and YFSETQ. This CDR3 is CASSTDSATNEKLFF. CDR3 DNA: TGCGCCAGCAGCACCGACTCCGCAACTAATGAAAAACTGTTTTTT.

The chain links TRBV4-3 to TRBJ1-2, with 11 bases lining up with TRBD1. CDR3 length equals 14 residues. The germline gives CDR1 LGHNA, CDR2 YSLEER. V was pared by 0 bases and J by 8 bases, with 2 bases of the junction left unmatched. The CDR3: CASSQEGTGGGYTF. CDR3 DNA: TGCGCCAGCAGCCAAGAAGGGACAGGGGGAGGCTACACCTTC.

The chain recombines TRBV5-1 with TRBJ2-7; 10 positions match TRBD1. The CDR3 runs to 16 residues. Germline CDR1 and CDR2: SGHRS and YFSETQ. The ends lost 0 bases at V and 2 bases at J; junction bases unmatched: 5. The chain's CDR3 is CASSLGGQGWPYEQYF. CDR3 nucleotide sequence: TGCGCCAGCAGCTTGGGGGGACAGGGGTGGCCCTACGAGCAGTACTTC.

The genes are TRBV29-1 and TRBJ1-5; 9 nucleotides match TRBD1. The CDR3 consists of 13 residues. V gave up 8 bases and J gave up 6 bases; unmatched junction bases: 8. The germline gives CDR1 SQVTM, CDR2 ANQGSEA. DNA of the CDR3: TGCAGCTTCACAACAGGGGGCGTTCAGCCCCAGCATTTT. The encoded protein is CSFTTGGVQPQHF.

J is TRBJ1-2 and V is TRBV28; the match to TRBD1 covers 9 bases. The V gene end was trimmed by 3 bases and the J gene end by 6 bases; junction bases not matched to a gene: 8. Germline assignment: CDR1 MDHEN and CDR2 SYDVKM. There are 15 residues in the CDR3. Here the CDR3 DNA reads TGTGCCAGCAGTTTTGGTCGGACAGGGGCCAATGGCTACACCTTC. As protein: CASSFGRTGANGYTF.

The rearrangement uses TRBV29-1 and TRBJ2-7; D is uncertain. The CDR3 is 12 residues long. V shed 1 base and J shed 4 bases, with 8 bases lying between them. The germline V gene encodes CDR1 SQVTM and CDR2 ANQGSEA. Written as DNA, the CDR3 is TGCAGCGTTGAAGCTAGTGGGTACGAGCAGTACTTC. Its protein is CSVEASGYEQYF.

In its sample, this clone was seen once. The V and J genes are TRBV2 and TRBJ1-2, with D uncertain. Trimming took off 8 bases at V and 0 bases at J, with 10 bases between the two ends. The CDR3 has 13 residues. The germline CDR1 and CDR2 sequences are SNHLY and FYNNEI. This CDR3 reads CASSLDTNYGYTF. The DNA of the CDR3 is TGTGCCAGCTCGCTCGACACTAACTATGGCTACACCTTC.

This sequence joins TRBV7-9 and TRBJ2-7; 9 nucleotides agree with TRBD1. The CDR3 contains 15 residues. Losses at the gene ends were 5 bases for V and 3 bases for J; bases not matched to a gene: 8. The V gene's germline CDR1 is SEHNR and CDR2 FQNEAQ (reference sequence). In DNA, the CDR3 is TGTGCCAGCAGCCGCGGGACAGGGCCGCGCTACGAGCAGTACTTC. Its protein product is CASSRGTGPRYEQYF. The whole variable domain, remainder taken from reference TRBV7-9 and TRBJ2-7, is DTGVSQNPRHKITKRGQNVTFRCDPISEHNRLYWYRQTLGQGPEFLTYFQNEAQLEKSRLLSDRFSAERPKGSFSTLEIQRTEQGDSAMYLCASSRGTGPRYEQYFGPGTRLTVT.

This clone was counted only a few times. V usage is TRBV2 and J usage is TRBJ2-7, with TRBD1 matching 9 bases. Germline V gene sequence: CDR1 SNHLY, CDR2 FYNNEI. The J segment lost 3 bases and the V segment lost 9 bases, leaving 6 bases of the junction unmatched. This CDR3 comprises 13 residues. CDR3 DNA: TGTGCCAGTGGGACAGGGAACATCTACGAGCAGTACTTC. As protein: CASGTGNIYEQYF.

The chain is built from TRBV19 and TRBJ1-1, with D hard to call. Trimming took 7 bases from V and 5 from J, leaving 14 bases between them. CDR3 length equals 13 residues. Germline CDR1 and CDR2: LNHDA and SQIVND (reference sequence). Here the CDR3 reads CASTPEVITEAFF. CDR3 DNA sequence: TGTGCCAGTACCCCGGAGGTCATAACTGAAGCTTTCTTT.

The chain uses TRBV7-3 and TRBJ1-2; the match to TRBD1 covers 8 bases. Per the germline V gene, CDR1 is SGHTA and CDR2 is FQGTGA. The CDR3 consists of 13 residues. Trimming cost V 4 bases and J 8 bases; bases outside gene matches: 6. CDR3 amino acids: CASSSLTGEGYTF. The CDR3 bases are TGTGCCAGCAGCTCATTGACAGGGGAAGGCTACACCTTC. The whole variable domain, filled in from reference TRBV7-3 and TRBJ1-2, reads GAGVSQTPSNKVTEKGKYVELRCDPISGHTALYWYRQSLGQGPEFLIYFQGTGAADDSGLPNDRFFAVRPEGSVSTLKIQRTERGDSAVYLCASSSLTGEGYTFGSGTRLTVV.

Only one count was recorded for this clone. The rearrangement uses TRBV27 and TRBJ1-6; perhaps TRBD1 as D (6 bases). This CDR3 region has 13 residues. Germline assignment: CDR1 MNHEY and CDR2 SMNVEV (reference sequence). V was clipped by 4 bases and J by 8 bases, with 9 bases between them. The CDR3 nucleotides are TGTGCCAGCAGTTGGAACAGGGATTCACCCCTCCACTTT. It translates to CASSWNRDSPLHF.

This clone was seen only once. The CDR3 region has the DNA TGTGCCAGCAGCGTAGACCCCCCTGGAGGGGGCACAGATACGCAGTATTTT. Translated: CASSVDPPGGGTDTQYF. The rearrangement joins TRBV9 to TRBJ2-3; D is perhaps TRBD2 (6 bases). V lost 0 bases and J 1 base, leaving 15 bases between the germline ends. From germline, CDR1 is SGDLS and CDR2 YYNGEE. The CDR3 has 17 residues.

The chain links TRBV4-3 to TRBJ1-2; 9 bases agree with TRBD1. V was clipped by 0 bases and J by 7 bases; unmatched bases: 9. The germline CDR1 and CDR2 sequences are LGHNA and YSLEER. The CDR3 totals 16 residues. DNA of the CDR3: TGCGCCAGCAGCCAAGATCGGGAAACAGGGGGCGGTGGCTACACCTTC. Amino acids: CASSQDRETGGGGYTF.

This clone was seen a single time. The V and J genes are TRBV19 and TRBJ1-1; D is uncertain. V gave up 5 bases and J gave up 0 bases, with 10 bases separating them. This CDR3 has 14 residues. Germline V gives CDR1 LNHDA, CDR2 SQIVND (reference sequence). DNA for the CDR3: TGTGCCAGTAGTCCCTTGTCGGTGAACACTGAAGCTTTCTTT. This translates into CASSPLSVNTEAFF.